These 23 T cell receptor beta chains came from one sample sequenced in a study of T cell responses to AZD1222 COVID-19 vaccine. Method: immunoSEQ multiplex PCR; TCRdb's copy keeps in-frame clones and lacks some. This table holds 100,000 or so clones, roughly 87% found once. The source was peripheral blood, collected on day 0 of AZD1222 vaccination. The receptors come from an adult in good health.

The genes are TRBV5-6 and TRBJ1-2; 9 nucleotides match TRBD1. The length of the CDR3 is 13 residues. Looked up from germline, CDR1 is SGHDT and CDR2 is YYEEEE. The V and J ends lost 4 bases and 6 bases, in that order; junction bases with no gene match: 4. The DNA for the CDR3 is TGTGCCAGCAGCGGGTGGGACAGGGATGGCTACACCTTC. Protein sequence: CASSGWDRDGYTF.

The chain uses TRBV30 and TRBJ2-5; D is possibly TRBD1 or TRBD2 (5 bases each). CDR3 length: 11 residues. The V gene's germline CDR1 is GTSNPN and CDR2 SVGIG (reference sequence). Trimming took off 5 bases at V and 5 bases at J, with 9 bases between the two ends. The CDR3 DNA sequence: TGTGCCTGGGGGGGTGGGGAGACCCAGTACTTC. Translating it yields CAWGGGETQYF.

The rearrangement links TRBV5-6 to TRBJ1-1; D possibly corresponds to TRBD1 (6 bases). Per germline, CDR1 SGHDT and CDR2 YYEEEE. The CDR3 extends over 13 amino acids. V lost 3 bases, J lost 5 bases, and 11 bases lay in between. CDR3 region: CASSWDIRTEAFF. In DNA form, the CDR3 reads TGTGCCAGCAGCTGGGACATCAGAACTGAAGCTTTCTTT.

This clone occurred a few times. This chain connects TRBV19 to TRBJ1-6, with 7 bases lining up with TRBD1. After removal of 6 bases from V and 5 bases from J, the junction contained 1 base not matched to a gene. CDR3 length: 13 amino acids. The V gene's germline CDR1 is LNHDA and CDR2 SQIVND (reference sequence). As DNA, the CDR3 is TGTGCCAGTAGGACAGGGCATAATTCACCCCTCCACTTT. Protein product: CASRTGHNSPLHF.

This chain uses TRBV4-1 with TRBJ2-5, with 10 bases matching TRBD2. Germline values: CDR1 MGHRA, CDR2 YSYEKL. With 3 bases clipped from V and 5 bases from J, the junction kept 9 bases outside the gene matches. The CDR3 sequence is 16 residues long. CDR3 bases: TGCGCCAGCAGCCAGAGGGCAGCGGGGGGGTTGGAGACCCAGTACTTC. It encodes CASSQRAAGGLETQYF.

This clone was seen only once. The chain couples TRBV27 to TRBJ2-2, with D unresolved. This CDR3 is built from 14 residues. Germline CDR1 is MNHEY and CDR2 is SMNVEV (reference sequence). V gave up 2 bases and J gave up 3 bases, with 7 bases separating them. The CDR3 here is CASSLAAYTGELFF. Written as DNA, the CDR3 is TGTGCCAGCAGTTTAGCGGCCTACACCGGGGAGCTGTTTTTT.

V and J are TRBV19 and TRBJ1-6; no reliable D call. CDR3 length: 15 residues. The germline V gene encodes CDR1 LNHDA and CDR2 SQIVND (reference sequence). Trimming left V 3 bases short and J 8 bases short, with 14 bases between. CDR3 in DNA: TGTGCCAGTAGTATTGACGGGTTTTTCGATTCACCCCTCCACTTT. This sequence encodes CASSIDGFFDSPLHF.

CDR3 bases: TGTGCCAGCAGGAACAGGGGTGGGGAGCTGTTTTTT. Translated, it gives CASRNRGGELFF. The chain has TRBV3-1 (or the pseudogene TRBV3-2) and TRBJ2-2; 7 positions match TRBD1. V dropped 6 bases and J dropped 8; count of bases not matched to a gene: 3. CDR1 LGHDT and CDR2 YNNKEL come from the germline V gene (reference sequence). The CDR3 totals 12 residues.

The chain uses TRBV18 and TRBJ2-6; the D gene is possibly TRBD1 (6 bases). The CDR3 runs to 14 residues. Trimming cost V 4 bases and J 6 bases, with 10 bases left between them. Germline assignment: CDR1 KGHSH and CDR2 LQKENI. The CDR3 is CASSQDRTANVLTF. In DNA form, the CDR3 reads TGTGCCAGCTCACAAGACAGGACGGCCAACGTCCTGACTTTC.

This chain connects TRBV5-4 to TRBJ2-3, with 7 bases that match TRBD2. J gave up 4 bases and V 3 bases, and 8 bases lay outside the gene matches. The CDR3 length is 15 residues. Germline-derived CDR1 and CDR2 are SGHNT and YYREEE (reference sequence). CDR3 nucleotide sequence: TGTGCCAGCAGCTCCGGTGGGGGGGACCCAGATACGCAGTATTTT. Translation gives CASSSGGGDPDTQYF.

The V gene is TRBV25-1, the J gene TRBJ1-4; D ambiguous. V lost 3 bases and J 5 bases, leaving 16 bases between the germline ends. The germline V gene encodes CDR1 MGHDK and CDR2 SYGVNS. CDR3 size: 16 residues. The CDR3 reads CASSDNPWQDNEKLFF. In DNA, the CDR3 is TGTGCCAGCAGTGACAATCCCTGGCAGGACAATGAAAAACTGTTTTTT. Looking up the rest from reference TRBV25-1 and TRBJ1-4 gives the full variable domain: EADIYQTPRYLVIGTGKKITLECSQTMGHDKMYWYQQDPGMELHLIHYSYGVNSTEKGDLSSESTVSRIRTEHFPLTLESARPSHTSQYLCASSDNPWQDNEKLFFGSGTQLSVL.

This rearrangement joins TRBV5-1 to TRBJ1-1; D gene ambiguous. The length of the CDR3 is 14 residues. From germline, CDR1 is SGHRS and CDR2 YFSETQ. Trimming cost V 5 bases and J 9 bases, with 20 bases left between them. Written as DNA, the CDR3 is TGCGCCAGCAGTTTTATCAATCCGGAGATGCAAGCTTTCTTT. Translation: CASSFINPEMQAFF.

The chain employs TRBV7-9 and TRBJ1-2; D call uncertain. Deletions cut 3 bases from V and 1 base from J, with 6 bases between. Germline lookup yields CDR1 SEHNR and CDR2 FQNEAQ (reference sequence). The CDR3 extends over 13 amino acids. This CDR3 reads CASSFFSNYGYTF. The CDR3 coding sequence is TGTGCCAGCAGCTTCTTCAGTAACTATGGCTACACCTTC.

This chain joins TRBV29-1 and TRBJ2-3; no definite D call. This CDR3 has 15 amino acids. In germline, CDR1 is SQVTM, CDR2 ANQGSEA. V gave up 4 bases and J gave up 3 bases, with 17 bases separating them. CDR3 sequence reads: CSVVGQFLGTDTQYF. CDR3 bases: TGCAGCGTTGTCGGCCAGTTCCTAGGGACAGATACGCAGTATTTT.

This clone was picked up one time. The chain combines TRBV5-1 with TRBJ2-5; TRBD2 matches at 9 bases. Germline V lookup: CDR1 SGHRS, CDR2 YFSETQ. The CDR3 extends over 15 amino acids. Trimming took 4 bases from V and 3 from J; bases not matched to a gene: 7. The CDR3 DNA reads TGCGCCAGCAGCCAGAGGACTAGCGCGGAAGAGACCCAGTACTTC. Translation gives CASSQRTSAEETQYF.

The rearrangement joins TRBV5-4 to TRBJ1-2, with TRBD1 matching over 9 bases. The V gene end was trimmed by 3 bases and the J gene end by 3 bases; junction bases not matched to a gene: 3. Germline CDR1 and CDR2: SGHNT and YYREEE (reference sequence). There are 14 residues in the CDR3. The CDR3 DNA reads TGTGCCAGCAGCTCCCGGGACAGGGACTATGGCTACACCTTC. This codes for CASSSRDRDYGYTF.

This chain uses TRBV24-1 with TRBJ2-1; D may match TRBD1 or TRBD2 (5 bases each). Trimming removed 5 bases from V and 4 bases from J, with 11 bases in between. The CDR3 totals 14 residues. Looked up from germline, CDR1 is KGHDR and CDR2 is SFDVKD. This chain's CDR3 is CATSGNGAYNEQFF. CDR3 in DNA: TGTGCCACCAGTGGCAACGGGGCTTACAATGAGCAGTTCTTC.

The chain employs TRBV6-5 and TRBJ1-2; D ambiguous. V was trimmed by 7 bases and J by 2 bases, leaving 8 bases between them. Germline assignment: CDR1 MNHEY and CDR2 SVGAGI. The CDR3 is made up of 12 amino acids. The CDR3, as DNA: TGTGCCAGCATCTCAGCCAACTATGGCTACACCTTC. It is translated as CASISANYGYTF.

CDR3 coding DNA: TGTGCCAGCAGCTTACGGGGGACCGATTCCTACGAGCAGTACTTC. Protein: CASSLRGTDSYEQYF. The chain combines TRBV7-2 with TRBJ2-7, with a weak D call TRBD2 (6 bases). The CDR3 covers 15 residues. Germline V gene lookup returns CDR1 SGHTA and CDR2 FQGNSA. Trimming left V 2 bases short and J 1 base short, with 12 bases between.

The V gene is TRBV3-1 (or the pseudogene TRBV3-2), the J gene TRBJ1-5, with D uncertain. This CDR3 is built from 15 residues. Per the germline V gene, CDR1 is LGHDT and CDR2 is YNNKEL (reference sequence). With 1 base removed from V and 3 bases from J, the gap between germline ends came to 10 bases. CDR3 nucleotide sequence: TGTGCCAGCAGCCAAGGCTCTAGGAACAATCAGCCCCAGCATTTT. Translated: CASSQGSRNNQPQHF.

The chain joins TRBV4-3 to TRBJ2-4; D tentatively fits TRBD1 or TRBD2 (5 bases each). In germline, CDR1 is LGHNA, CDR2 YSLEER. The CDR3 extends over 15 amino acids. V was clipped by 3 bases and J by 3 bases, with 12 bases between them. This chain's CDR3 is CASSHRDRGKNIQYF. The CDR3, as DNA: TGCGCCAGCAGCCACCGGGACCGAGGCAAAAACATTCAGTACTTC.

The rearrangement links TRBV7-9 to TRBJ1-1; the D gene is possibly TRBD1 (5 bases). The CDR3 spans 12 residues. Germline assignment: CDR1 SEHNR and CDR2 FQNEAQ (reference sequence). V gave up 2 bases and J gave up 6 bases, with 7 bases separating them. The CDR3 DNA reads TGTGCCAGCAGCTTACAGGGACCTGAAGCTTTCTTT. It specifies CASSLQGPEAFF.

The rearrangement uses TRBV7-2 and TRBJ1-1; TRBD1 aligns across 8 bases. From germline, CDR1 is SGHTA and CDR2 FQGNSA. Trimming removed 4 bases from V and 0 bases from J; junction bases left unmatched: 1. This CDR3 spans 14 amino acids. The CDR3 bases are TGTGCCAGCAGCTCGGACAGGGTGAACACTGAAGCTTTCTTT. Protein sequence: CASSSDRVNTEAFF. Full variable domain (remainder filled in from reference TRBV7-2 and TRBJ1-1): GAGVSQSPSNKVTEKGKDVELRCDPISGHTALYWYRQSLGQGLEFLIYFQGNSAPDKSGLPSDRFSAERTGGSVSTLTIQRTQQEDSAVYLCASSSDRVNTEAFFGQGTRLTVV.